These 27 T cell receptor beta chains originate from one sample sequenced in a study of graft-versus-host responses after intestinal transplantation. These receptors have no known antigen. Here immunoSEQ multiplex PCR was the method, and the copy in TCRdb shows in-frame clones only, minus some. This sample yields 80,000 to 100,000 clones, of which approximately 91% are seen a single time; roughly 0.32% belongs to the top ten. The specimen comprised unstimulated CD4+ T cells sorted from spleen or lymph node cells, sampled before intestinal transplant. Receptors originate from a human donor who received an intestinal transplant.

The rearrangement links TRBV6-5 to TRBJ2-3; the D gene is possibly TRBD2 (6 bases). The V end lost 2 bases, the J end lost 8 bases, and 14 bases lay between the germline ends. CDR3 size: 14 residues. Germline V gene data show CDR1 as MNHEY and CDR2 as SVGAGI. In DNA, the CDR3 is TGTGCCAGCAGTTACGGGGGGTCGCTCGGTACGCAGTATTTT. Protein sequence: CASSYGGSLGTQYF.

V is TRBV28 and J is TRBJ2-7, with TRBD2 identical over 13 bases. This CDR3 has 15 amino acids. V gave up 6 bases and J gave up 5 bases; unmatched junction bases: 7. CDR1 MDHEN and CDR2 SYDVKM come from the germline V gene. The CDR3 spells CASSSGLAGPHEQYF. The CDR3 DNA reads TGTGCCAGCAGCTCGGGACTAGCGGGGCCCCACGAGCAGTACTTC.

The rearrangement joins TRBV6-1 to TRBJ2-2, with D perhaps TRBD2 (5 bases). The ends were cut back, 6 bases at V and 9 bases at J, with 14 bases in the middle. CDR1 is MNHNS and CDR2 is SASEGT in the germline V gene. The CDR3 extends over 13 amino acids. The CDR3 nucleotides are TGTGCCAGCAGGGACTTCTCGCCGCGGGAGCTGTTTTTT. Translation gives CASRDFSPRELFF.

The chain links TRBV28 to TRBJ1-4, with a tentative D call TRBD1 (5 bases). V gave up 5 bases and J gave up 5 bases, with 15 bases separating them. Germline CDR1 is MDHEN and CDR2 is SYDVKM. This CDR3 spans 15 amino acids. CDR3 in DNA: TGTGCCAGCAGTGGTGCGGGGGGGAGGAATGAAAAACTGTTTTTT. Its protein is CASSGAGGRNEKLFF.

The chain carries TRBV28 and TRBJ2-3; maybe TRBD2 (5 bases). The CDR3 is made up of 15 amino acids. Germline lookup yields CDR1 MDHEN and CDR2 SYDVKM. Deletions cut 3 bases from V and 2 bases from J, with 12 bases between. The CDR3 sequence is CASSFAGLNTDTQYF. The CDR3 nucleotides are TGTGCCAGCAGTTTCGCAGGACTTAACACAGATACGCAGTATTTT.

The chain combines TRBV6-1 with TRBJ1-6; D unclear. This CDR3 is built from 15 residues. The germline V and J ends were trimmed by 6 bases and 9 bases, with 18 bases remaining between them. Germline V CDR1 and CDR2: MNHNS, SASEGT. The CDR3 DNA follows: TGTGCCAGCAGCCCCCTCGGGGTGGAGGGTTCACCCCTCCACTTT. The encoded protein is CASSPLGVEGSPLHF.

This clone occurred once. The rearrangement uses TRBV28 and TRBJ1-4; 7 bases match TRBD1. Germline V gives CDR1 MDHEN, CDR2 SYDVKM. V trimming: 5 bases; J trimming: 2 bases; junction bases outside the gene matches: 2. The CDR3 sequence is 14 residues long. The CDR3 spells CASSETGTNEKLFF. In DNA form, the CDR3 reads TGTGCCAGCAGTGAGACAGGGACTAATGAAAAACTGTTTTTT.

This chain joins TRBV5-6 and TRBJ1-2; TRBD1 matches at 7 bases. The ends lost 0 bases at V and 6 bases at J; junction bases unmatched: 2. There are 13 residues in the CDR3. Germline values: CDR1 SGHDT, CDR2 YYEEEE. The CDR3 DNA is TGTGCCAGCAGCTTGGATGGGACAGATGGCTACACCTTC. Translation: CASSLDGTDGYTF.

The V and J genes are TRBV19 and TRBJ1-2; 11 bases match TRBD1. The junction had 7 bases not matched to a gene; V was cut back by 9 bases and J by 4 bases. Germline-derived CDR1 and CDR2 are LNHDA and SQIVND (reference sequence). The CDR3 runs to 14 residues. CDR3 nucleotide sequence: TGTGCCAGCTCGAGGACAGGGGGCTTCTATGGCTACACCTTC. Translated, it gives CASSRTGGFYGYTF.

The chain has TRBV9 and TRBJ2-4; TRBD1 agrees at 7 bases. With V trimmed by 0 bases and J by 5 bases, 5 bases remained unmatched. From germline, CDR1 is SGDLS and CDR2 YYNGEE. The CDR3 covers 15 residues. DNA for the CDR3: TGTGCCAGCAGCGTAGGGGTCGACAGGGAAAACATTCAGTACTTC. Translating it yields CASSVGVDRENIQYF.

This chain joins TRBV11-2 and TRBJ2-2; D unclear. The length of the CDR3 is 13 residues. V lost 7 bases to trimming and J lost 7 bases, with 13 bases between them. Germline V gene data show CDR1 as SGHAT and CDR2 as FQNNGV. CDR3 in amino acids: CASTRQNGGELFF. In nucleotides, the CDR3 is TGTGCCAGCACCCGTCAGAATGGCGGGGAGCTGTTTTTT.

The chain couples TRBV5-6 to TRBJ2-6; possible D gene TRBD1, 6 bases. Germline CDR1 is SGHDT and CDR2 is YYEEEE. Trimming shortened V by 7 bases and J by 0 bases, and 20 bases separated the two germline ends. The CDR3 extends over 18 amino acids. This CDR3 is CASGNRDGWVSGANVLTF. For the CDR3, the DNA is TGTGCCAGCGGAAACAGGGACGGGTGGGTCTCTGGGGCCAACGTCCTGACTTTC.

CDR3 amino acids: CASRTTGGKMDEQFF. CDR3 sequence (DNA): TGTGCCAGTAGGACGACAGGGGGAAAGATGGATGAGCAGTTCTTC. The rearrangement joins TRBV19 to TRBJ2-1, with 9 nucleotides matching TRBD1. Germline loops: CDR1 LNHDA, CDR2 SQIVND (reference sequence). J gave up 8 bases and V 6 bases, and 11 bases lay outside the gene matches. There are 15 residues in the CDR3.

The chain joins TRBV7-6 to TRBJ2-5; TRBD1 might be the D (6 bases). This CDR3 is built from 15 residues. V shed 3 bases and J shed 5 bases, with 16 bases lying between them. Germline V gives CDR1 SGHVS, CDR2 FNYEAQ. The CDR3 region has the DNA TGTGCCAGCAGCTTCTCCTCAGGGGAGAGGGAGACCCAGTACTTC. This codes for CASSFSSGERETQYF.

The J gene is TRBJ2-5, the V gene TRBV6-1; D perhaps matches TRBD2 (6 bases). CDR3 size: 14 residues. Deletions cut 7 bases from V and 5 bases from J, with 17 bases between. Looked up from germline, CDR1 is MNHNS and CDR2 is SASEGT. DNA for the CDR3: TGTGCCAGCAATAGGAGGGGATTTCAGGAGACCCAGTACTTC. Translation gives CASNRRGFQETQYF.

This clone was recorded once. The chain has TRBV20-1 and TRBJ1-1; D is unclear. Trimming left V 7 bases short and J 11 bases short, with 11 bases between. CDR3 length: 9 amino acids. The germline V gene encodes CDR1 DFQATT and CDR2 SNEGSKA (reference sequence). CDR3 in DNA: TGCAGTGTCGAGGGAGATGCTTTCTTT. This gives the protein CSVEGDAFF.

This clone was counted once. This chain uses TRBV28 with TRBJ1-1; 10 nucleotides align to TRBD1. Trimming at V came to 6 bases and at J to 9 bases, leaving 7 bases not matched to a gene. Looked up from germline, CDR1 is MDHEN and CDR2 is SYDVKM. This CDR3 is built from 13 residues. The CDR3 loop reads CASRPGQGGQAFF. In DNA, the CDR3 is TGTGCCAGCAGACCTGGACAGGGGGGCCAAGCTTTCTTT. The full variable domain, rest sourced from reference TRBV28 and TRBJ1-1, is DVKVTQSSRYLVKRTGEKVFLECVQDMDHENMFWYRQDPGLGLRLIYFSYDVKMKEKGDIPEGYSVSREKKERFSLILESASTNQTSMYLCASRPGQGGQAFFGQGTRLTVV.

V and J are TRBV28 and TRBJ1-2, with TRBD1 as a possible D gene (6 bases). Trimming took off 3 bases at V and 6 bases at J, with 14 bases between the two ends. Germline V lookup: CDR1 MDHEN, CDR2 SYDVKM. This CDR3 has 14 residues. The CDR3: CASSFGRGLNGYTF. In nucleotides, the CDR3 is TGTGCCAGCAGTTTTGGGAGGGGGTTGAATGGCTACACCTTC.

This chain uses TRBV29-1 with TRBJ2-7; a possible D gene is TRBD1 (5 bases). The CDR3 is 12 residues long. Germline V gives CDR1 SQVTM, CDR2 ANQGSEA. Trimming cost V 4 bases and J 2 bases, with 9 bases left between them. CDR3 sequence (DNA): TGCAGCGTTGGGGGCAGCCCCTACGAGCAGTACTTC. As protein: CSVGGSPYEQYF.

The genes are TRBV7-9 and TRBJ1-2; TRBD1 might be the D (6 bases). Trimming took off 5 bases at V and 5 bases at J, with 15 bases between the two ends. Germline V CDR1 and CDR2: SEHNR, FQNEAQ (reference sequence). There are 14 residues in the CDR3. Here the CDR3 reads CASSPSTGIYGYTF. The CDR3 DNA reads as TGTGCCAGCAGCCCATCGACAGGAATTTATGGCTACACCTTC.

This clone was recorded only once. This rearrangement joins TRBV27 to TRBJ2-7, with TRBD1 identical over 9 bases. J was trimmed by 4 bases and V by 5 bases; bases with no gene match: 21. Per the germline V gene, CDR1 is MNHEY and CDR2 is SMNVEV (reference sequence). The CDR3 is made up of 19 amino acids. The CDR3 loop is CASSAGQGFGGGSPYEQYF. The DNA of the CDR3 is TGTGCCAGCAGTGCCGGACAGGGGTTCGGGGGAGGCTCCCCTTACGAGCAGTACTTC.

On this clone itself: One end of the junction does not line up with germline, which may come from a read error. The rearrangement links TRBV7-7 to TRBJ2-3, with a weak D call TRBD2 (7 bases). Germline V CDR1 and CDR2: SSHAT, FNYEAQ (reference sequence). The CDR3 spans 14 residues. The CDR3 sequence: CASSLGGLGDTQYF. The CDR3 DNA is TGTGCTAGCAGCTTGGGGGGGCTAGGGGATACGCAGTATTTT.

The chain combines TRBV19 with TRBJ1-4; 8 nucleotides align to TRBD1. Looked up from germline, CDR1 is LNHDA and CDR2 is SQIVND (reference sequence). The CDR3 is 16 amino acids. V trimming: 3 bases; J trimming: 7 bases; junction bases outside the gene matches: 10. Here the CDR3 reads CASSIASRGRVEKLFF. The DNA of the CDR3 is TGTGCCAGTAGTATCGCTTCCAGGGGGCGCGTTGAAAAACTGTTTTTT.

The chain combines TRBV28 with TRBJ1-5; TRBD1 matches 8 bases. The CDR3 totals 14 residues. Germline assignment: CDR1 MDHEN and CDR2 SYDVKM. V dropped 11 bases and J dropped 6; count of bases not matched to a gene: 12. CDR3 loop: CACSDRVVSQPQHF. CDR3 sequence (DNA): TGTGCCTGCTCGGACAGGGTGGTTTCTCAGCCCCAGCATTTT.

The chain links TRBV6-6 to TRBJ2-7; 7 bases are a match to TRBD1. Looked up from germline, CDR1 is MNHNY and CDR2 is SVGAGI (reference sequence). The CDR3 totals 15 residues. Trimming removed 6 bases from V and 4 bases from J; junction bases left unmatched: 12. CDR3 amino acids: CASRPTGAVLYEQYF. CDR3 bases: TGTGCCAGCAGACCCACAGGGGCGGTATTATACGAGCAGTACTTC.

This chain connects TRBV11-1 to TRBJ2-5, with D tentatively TRBD1 (6 bases). CDR3 length: 14 residues. Between the trimmed V and J ends, which lost 5 bases and 4 bases, there was a span of 14 bases. CDR1 is SGHAT, CDR2 FQDESV, per germline (reference sequence). This CDR3 is CASSRGGSRETQYF. The DNA for the CDR3 is TGTGCCAGCAGCCGAGGGGGTTCAAGAGAGACCCAGTACTTC.

J is TRBJ1-1 and V is TRBV11-2; the D is unclear. This CDR3 has 13 amino acids. The germline CDR1 and CDR2 sequences are SGHAT and FQNNGV. V was pared by 6 bases and J by 5 bases, with 13 bases between. DNA for the CDR3: TGTGCCAGCAGGGCTTTTACGGGGACTGAAGCTTTCTTT. Amino acid sequence: CASRAFTGTEAFF. Combining the CDR3 with reference TRBV11-2 and TRBJ1-1 gives the whole variable domain EAGVAQSPRYKIIEKRQSVAFWCNPISGHATLYWYQQILGQGPKLLIQFQNNGVVDDSQLPKDRFSAERLKGVDSTLKIQPAKLEDSAVYLCASRAFTGTEAFFGQGTRLTVV.